The 30 T cell receptor beta chains in this list originate from one sample, sequenced in a study of shared clonotypes between healthy human individuals (dated by TCRdb to 2020 to 2021). Libraries were built with the immunoSEQ multiplex PCR assay. TCRdb took over this immuneACCESS table, retaining in-frame rearrangements with V and J assigned. Such tables are incomplete; in checked studies, under half of the missing clones stem from an unresolved V gene, and the remainder is unexplained. For this sample the table gives over 2 million clones, of which approximately 94% were detected only once. 0.9% to 1.3% of the sample is in the top ten clones. CD8 naive samples were obtained by positive selection for CCR7 among CD45RO-negative cells, yielding a CD45RA+CCR7+ population from which TemRA cells were excluded. The specimen was naive CD8+ T cells sorted from blood. This sample's cell subset or site label indicates: CD45RA+CCR7+. The receptor set was obtained from a man aged 18 to 29 in good health.

The chain couples TRBV29-1 to TRBJ1-1; D gene uncertain. The V gene's germline CDR1 is SQVTM and CDR2 ANQGSEA. The CDR3 is 14 residues long. V lost 3 bases to trimming and J lost 2 bases, with 13 bases between them. The CDR3 DNA reads TGCAGCGTTGATATTTACGAATTAAACACTGAAGCTTTCTTT. Translated, it gives CSVDIYELNTEAFF.

The rearrangement joins TRBV11-2 to TRBJ2-5; D gene uncertain. This CDR3 is built from 13 residues. Germline loops: CDR1 SGHAT, CDR2 FQNNGV. Trimming pared 3 bases from V and 1 base from J, leaving 6 bases between. The DNA of the CDR3 is TGTGCCAGCAGCTTTTACAGCCAAGAGACCCAGTACTTC. It specifies CASSFYSQETQYF.

As to this clone: In the same sample, other DNA sequences code for this CDR3. V is TRBV27 and J is TRBJ1-5, with a weak D call TRBD1 (6 bases). This CDR3 has 16 amino acids. In germline, CDR1 is MNHEY, CDR2 SMNVEV (reference sequence). V lost 0 bases and J lost 2, with 11 bases in between. CDR3 sequence reads: CASSLSPGAGNQPQHF. In DNA, the CDR3 is TGTGCCAGCAGTTTATCCCCGGGGGCTGGCAATCAGCCCCAGCATTTT.

The chain carries TRBV4-1 and TRBJ2-5; D possibly uses TRBD1 or TRBD2 (5 bases each). The CDR3 spans 15 residues. Between the trimmed V and J ends, which lost 0 bases and 5 bases, there was a span of 13 bases. Germline lookup yields CDR1 MGHRA and CDR2 YSYEKL. CDR3: CASSQEERRGETQYF. The CDR3 nucleotides read TGCGCCAGCAGCCAAGAGGAACGCCGGGGCGAGACCCAGTACTTC.

The gene calls are TRBV4-1 and TRBJ1-1, with a tentative D call TRBD1 (6 bases). Germline V CDR1 and CDR2: MGHRA, YSYEKL. Trimming left V 0 bases short and J 1 base short, with 12 bases between. The CDR3 runs to 16 residues. CDR3 in amino acids: CASSQDAGAQNTEAFF. CDR3 nucleotides: TGCGCCAGCAGCCAAGATGCAGGGGCCCAGAACACTGAAGCTTTCTTT.

The V and J genes are TRBV5-4 and TRBJ2-7; TRBD2 agrees at 8 bases. Germline V gene data show CDR1 as SGHNT and CDR2 as YYREEE (reference sequence). CDR3 length equals 15 residues. V dropped 2 bases and J dropped 0; count of bases not matched to a gene: 4. The CDR3: CASSFTSGISYEQYF. Written as DNA, the CDR3 is TGTGCCAGCAGCTTTACTAGCGGTATCTCCTACGAGCAGTACTTC. The full variable domain, rest sourced from reference TRBV5-4 and TRBJ2-7, is ETGVTQSPTHLIKTRGQQVTLRCSSQSGHNTVSWYQQALGQGPQFIFQYYREEENGRGNFPPRFSGLQFPNYSSELNVNALELDDSALYLCASSFTSGISYEQYFGPGTRLTVT.

The rearrangement links TRBV6-1 to TRBJ2-1; D perhaps matches TRBD1 (5 bases). V was trimmed by 3 bases and J by 7 bases, leaving 10 bases between them. Per germline, CDR1 MNHNS and CDR2 SASEGT. The CDR3 runs 13 residues. The CDR3 reads CASSEWQGNEQFF. The CDR3 DNA reads as TGTGCCAGCAGTGAGTGGCAGGGTAATGAGCAGTTCTTC.

The chain joins TRBV11-2 to TRBJ2-7, with D tentatively TRBD1 or TRBD2 (6 bases each). Germline CDR1 is SGHAT and CDR2 is FQNNGV. This CDR3 has 13 residues. V lost 4 bases and J lost 6, with 13 bases in between. The chain's CDR3 is CASSWGAPREQYF. In DNA form, the CDR3 reads TGTGCCAGCAGCTGGGGGGCCCCCCGCGAGCAGTACTTC.

This chain joins TRBV27 and TRBJ2-7; 8 positions match TRBD2. V trimming: 2 bases; J trimming: 3 bases; junction bases outside the gene matches: 9. CDR1 MNHEY and CDR2 SMNVEV come from the germline V gene (reference sequence). CDR3 length: 16 amino acids. The CDR3 bases are TGTGCCAGCAGTTTAAACGAGGCTAGCGGGTACTACGAGCAGTACTTC. Its translation is CASSLNEASGYYEQYF.

J is TRBJ1-4 and V is TRBV4-1, with D unresolved. Germline values: CDR1 MGHRA, CDR2 YSYEKL. Trimming removed 5 bases at V and 6 bases at J, with 10 bases between. CDR3 length: 13 amino acids. The CDR3 DNA reads TGCGCCAGCAGCGAGAGGGTAGATGAAAAACTGTTTTTT. Translated: CASSERVDEKLFF.

This sequence joins TRBV28 and TRBJ2-7; TRBD2 aligns across 10 bases. CDR3 size: 14 residues. V gave up 4 bases and J gave up 6 bases; unmatched junction bases: 6. Germline values: CDR1 MDHEN, CDR2 SYDVKM. The CDR3 is CASSSTSGSGEQYF. For the CDR3, the DNA is TGTGCCAGCAGTTCGACTAGCGGGTCGGGCGAGCAGTACTTC.

In this sample, this clone turned up many times. The gene calls are TRBV13 and TRBJ2-1; D gene uncertain. Deletions cut 0 bases from V and 7 bases from J, with 10 bases between. The CDR3 sequence is 14 residues long. Germline CDR1 and CDR2: PRHDT and FYEKMQ (reference sequence). As DNA, the CDR3 is TGTGCCAGCAGCTTAGGTATGGGCTTAAATGAGCAGTTCTTC. Encoded protein: CASSLGMGLNEQFF.

The chain uses TRBV9 and TRBJ1-3, with no clear D. Germline-derived CDR1 and CDR2 are SGDLS and YYNGEE. V was cut by 0 bases and J by 8 bases, with 6 bases left in between. The CDR3 has 12 residues. The CDR3: CASSVEGDTIYF. The CDR3 nucleotides read TGTGCCAGCAGCGTAGAGGGAGACACCATATATTTT.

The CDR3 sequence: CASSLNGVRGYNEQFF. As DNA, the CDR3 is TGTGCCAGCAGCTTAAATGGGGTCAGGGGTTACAATGAGCAGTTCTTC. V usage is TRBV7-8 and J usage is TRBJ2-1; perhaps TRBD1 as D (6 bases). Germline V CDR1 and CDR2: SGHVS, FQNEAQ. Deletions cut 2 bases from V and 4 bases from J, with 15 bases between. CDR3 size: 16 residues.

In this sample, this clone turned up once. The genes are TRBV12-5 and TRBJ2-5; D uncertain. Trimming stripped 5 bases from V and 5 bases from J, with 6 bases between. Germline-derived CDR1 and CDR2 are LGHNT and FRNRAP. The CDR3 runs 11 residues. Here the CDR3 reads CASGPPETQYF. The DNA for the CDR3 is TGTGCTAGTGGTCCCCCTGAGACCCAGTACTTC.

The chain is built from TRBV9 and TRBJ1-2; 7 positions match TRBD1. CDR1 is SGDLS, CDR2 YYNGEE, per germline. CDR3 size: 15 residues. Unmatched junction bases numbered 12, after V lost 3 bases and J lost 7 bases. In DNA form, the CDR3 reads TGTGCCAGCAGCGCCAAACAGACAGGGAGGGGTGGCTACACCTTC. Translation: CASSAKQTGRGGYTF.

The sample holds one count of this clone. The chain links TRBV5-4 to TRBJ2-1; 14 bases line up with TRBD2. V dropped 3 bases and J dropped 5; count of bases not matched to a gene: 7. The CDR3 is made up of 17 amino acids. Germline CDR1 and CDR2: SGHNT and YYREEE (reference sequence). The CDR3 sequence: CASSSDLGLAGDNEQFF. The CDR3 region has the DNA TGTGCCAGCAGCTCCGACCTGGGACTAGCGGGGGACAATGAGCAGTTCTTC.

This clone was counted a single time. The chain joins TRBV6-5 to TRBJ2-1, with D tentatively TRBD1 or TRBD2 (5 bases each). The CDR3 length is 15 residues. V was shortened by 4 bases and J by 5 bases, with 15 bases between the two germline ends. Looked up from germline, CDR1 is MNHEY and CDR2 is SVGAGI. CDR3 residues: CASSWFEGSHNEQFF. CDR3 sequence (DNA): TGTGCCAGCAGTTGGTTTGAGGGGAGTCACAATGAGCAGTTCTTC.

This CDR3 reads CASIPRGANEKLFF. The CDR3 DNA reads as TGCGCCAGCATCCCCAGAGGAGCTAATGAAAAACTGTTTTTT. The chain joins TRBV5-1 to TRBJ1-4; D not resolved. V lost 6 bases and J 3 bases, leaving 12 bases between the germline ends. Germline lookup yields CDR1 SGHRS and CDR2 YFSETQ. This CDR3 region has 14 residues. Supplemented by reference TRBV5-1 and TRBJ1-4, the full variable domain reads KAGVTQTPRYLIKTRGQQVTLSCSPISGHRSVSWYQQTPGQGLQFLFEYFSETQRNKGNFPGRFSGRQFSNSRSEMNVSTLELGDSALYLCASIPRGANEKLFFGSGTQLSVL.

The rearrangement joins TRBV7-2 to TRBJ2-1; D remains unclear. V was pared by 1 base and J by 2 bases, with 9 bases between. The germline V gene has CDR1 SGHTA and CDR2 FQGNSA. CDR3 length: 15 amino acids. CDR3: CASSLGLGPYNEQFF. CDR3 nucleotide sequence: TGTGCCAGCAGCTTAGGGCTTGGGCCCTACAATGAGCAGTTCTTC.

The chain links TRBV10-3 to TRBJ2-3, with a weak D call TRBD2 (6 bases). Trimming removed 0 bases from V and 2 bases from J, with 15 bases in between. The CDR3 loop spans 17 amino acids. Germline V gene data show CDR1 as ENHRY and CDR2 as SYGVKD. CDR3 nucleotides: TGTGCCATCAGTGAGTCGATCGCGGGACTGGTCACAGATACGCAGTATTTT. Encoded protein: CAISESIAGLVTDTQYF.

A remark on this clone: Other DNA sequences in the same sample also yield this CDR3. The chain uses TRBV9 and TRBJ2-7; TRBD2 aligns across 8 bases. There are 14 residues in the CDR3. The J segment lost 4 bases and the V segment lost 4 bases, leaving 7 bases of the junction unmatched. CDR1 and CDR2 (germline): SGDLS, YYNGEE. The CDR3: CASSTHGGAYEQYF. CDR3 bases: TGTGCCAGCAGCACCCACGGGGGGGCTTACGAGCAGTACTTC.

The chain uses TRBV11-3 and TRBJ2-7; tentatively, D is TRBD2 (7 bases). V lost 5 bases, J lost 2 bases, and 13 bases lay in between. CDR1 SGHNT and CDR2 YENEEA come from the germline V gene. The CDR3 is made up of 14 amino acids. CDR3 residues: CASSLGGATYEQYF. DNA for the CDR3: TGTGCCAGCAGCCTTGGGGGGGCAACCTACGAGCAGTACTTC.

V is TRBV27 and J is TRBJ2-7; D is unresolved. The V and J ends lost 3 bases and 4 bases respectively, with 7 bases between them. This CDR3 region has 12 residues. Germline V gene sequence: CDR1 MNHEY, CDR2 SMNVEV (reference sequence). The CDR3 spells CASSFIGYEQYF. The CDR3 nucleotides are TGTGCCAGCAGTTTTATCGGGTACGAGCAGTACTTC.

CDR3 coding DNA: TGTGCCAGCAGCTCCCAGCGGGACACAGATACGCAGTATTTT. Its translation: CASSSQRDTDTQYF. V gene TRBV5-4 combines with J gene TRBJ2-3; 7 bases map to TRBD2. CDR1 and CDR2 from the germline V gene are SGHNT and YYREEE (reference sequence). The CDR3 contains 14 residues. V gave up 3 bases and J gave up 2 bases; unmatched junction bases: 3.

V gene TRBV6-5 combines with J gene TRBJ2-1; 8 bases are a match to TRBD2. Germline-derived CDR1 and CDR2 are MNHEY and SVGAGI. The CDR3 runs 16 residues. The ends lost 4 bases at V and 0 bases at J; junction bases unmatched: 5. The CDR3 nucleotides read TGTGCCAGCAGTTGGGCGGGGGGCGGCTCCTACAATGAGCAGTTCTTC. Its translation: CASSWAGGGSYNEQFF.

The V gene is TRBV27, the J gene TRBJ1-1; D is unresolved. The V end lost 4 bases, the J end lost 2 bases, and 8 bases lay between the germline ends. Germline loops: CDR1 MNHEY, CDR2 SMNVEV (reference sequence). This CDR3 region has 13 residues. The CDR3 sequence: CASSYGFNTEAFF. As DNA, the CDR3 is TGTGCCAGCAGTTACGGGTTCAACACTGAAGCTTTCTTT.

The chain recombines TRBV7-6 with TRBJ1-6; D remains unclear. V was clipped by 3 bases and J by 6 bases, with 12 bases between them. Germline CDR1 reads SGHVS; CDR2 reads FNYEAQ. The CDR3 loop spans 15 amino acids. CDR3 protein: CASSFRQDLNSPLHF. CDR3 sequence (DNA): TGTGCCAGCAGCTTCCGACAAGACCTTAATTCACCCCTCCACTTT.

For this clone: Other nucleotide sequences in the sample specify the same CDR3. The rearrangement uses TRBV5-6 and TRBJ2-7, with D possibly matching TRBD2 (5 bases). The CDR3 length is 13 residues. Trimming shortened V by 4 bases and J by 3 bases, and 11 bases separated the two germline ends. Looked up from germline, CDR1 is SGHDT and CDR2 is YYEEEE. The CDR3 here is CASSPGSDYEQYF. Here the CDR3 DNA reads TGTGCCAGCAGCCCGGGATCCGACTACGAGCAGTACTTC.

This clone was picked up one time. The chain recombines TRBV4-1 with TRBJ2-1; 7 bases match TRBD1. Germline CDR1 is MGHRA and CDR2 is YSYEKL. V was pared by 1 base and J by 15 bases, with 3 bases of the junction left unmatched. The CDR3 consists of 11 residues. The CDR3 DNA reads TGCGCCAGCAGCCAAGGGGACAGACTGTTCTTC. Its protein product is CASSQGDRLFF.